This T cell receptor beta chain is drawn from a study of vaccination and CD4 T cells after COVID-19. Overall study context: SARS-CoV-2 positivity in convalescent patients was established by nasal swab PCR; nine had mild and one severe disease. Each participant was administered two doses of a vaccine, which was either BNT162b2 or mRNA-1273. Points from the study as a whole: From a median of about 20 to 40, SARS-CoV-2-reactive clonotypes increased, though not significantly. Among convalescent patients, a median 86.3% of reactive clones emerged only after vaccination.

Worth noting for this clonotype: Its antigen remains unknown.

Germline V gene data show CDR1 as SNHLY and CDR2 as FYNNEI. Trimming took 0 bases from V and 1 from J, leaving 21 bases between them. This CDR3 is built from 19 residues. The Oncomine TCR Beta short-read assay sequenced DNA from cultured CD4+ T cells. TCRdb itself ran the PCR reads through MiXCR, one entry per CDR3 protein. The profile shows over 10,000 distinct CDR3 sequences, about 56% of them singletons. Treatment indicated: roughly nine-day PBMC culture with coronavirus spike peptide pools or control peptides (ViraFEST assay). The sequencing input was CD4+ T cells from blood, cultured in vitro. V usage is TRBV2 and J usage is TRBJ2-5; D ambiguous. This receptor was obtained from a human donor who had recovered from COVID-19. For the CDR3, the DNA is TGTGCCAGCAGTGAAGCGCTTCGTTTGGTGCGGAGATTCCAAGAGACCCAGTACTTC. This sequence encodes CASSEALRLVRRFQETQYF. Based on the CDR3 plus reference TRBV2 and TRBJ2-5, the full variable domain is EPEVTQTPSHQVTQMGQEVILRCVPISNHLYFYWYRQILGQKVEFLVSFYNNEISEKSEIFDDQFSVERPDGSNFTLKIRSTKLEDSAMYFCASSEALRLVRRFQETQYFGPGTRLLVL.